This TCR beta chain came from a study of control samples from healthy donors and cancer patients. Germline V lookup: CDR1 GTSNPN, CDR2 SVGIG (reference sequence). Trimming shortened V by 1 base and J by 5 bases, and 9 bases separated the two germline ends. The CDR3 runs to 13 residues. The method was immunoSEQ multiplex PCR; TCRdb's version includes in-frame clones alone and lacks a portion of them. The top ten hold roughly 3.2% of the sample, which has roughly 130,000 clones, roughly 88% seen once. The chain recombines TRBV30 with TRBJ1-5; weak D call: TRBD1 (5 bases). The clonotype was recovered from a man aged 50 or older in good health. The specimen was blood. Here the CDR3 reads CAWSGDRDQPQHF. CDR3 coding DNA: TGTGCCTGGAGTGGGGACCGTGATCAGCCCCAGCATTTT.